This TCR beta chain was profiled in a study of shared clonotypes between healthy human individuals. V trimming: 6 bases; J trimming: 3 bases; junction bases outside the gene matches: 1. This CDR3 spans 12 amino acids. Germline values: CDR1 SNHLY, CDR2 FYNNEI. Measured with immunoSEQ multiplex PCR; TCRdb has only the in-frame clones, and not every one. Among 150,000 to 200,000 clones listed, roughly 70% were seen once. This TCR was sampled from a man aged 25 to 40 in good health. What was sequenced was memory CD4+ T cells sorted from blood. Subset denoted: CD45RA-negative fraction. The V call is TRBV2, the J call TRBJ2-7; 8 nucleotides agree with TRBD1. The CDR3 sequence: CASRGTGYEQYF. CDR3 bases: TGTGCCAGCAGGGGGACAGGCTACGAGCAGTACTTC.